This T cell receptor (beta chain) was documented in a study of breast tumors, draining lymph nodes, adjacent tissues. The lymph nodes were axillary draining lymph nodes from breast cancer patients. This CDR3 is 15 amino acids long. After removal of 5 bases from V and 0 bases from J, the junction contained 4 bases not matched to a gene. This clonotype appeared many times. The antigen remains unidentified. Study results and limitations: Most tumor T cells seemingly derive from lymph node, then expand in tumor.

TCRdb reanalysed the multiplex PCR reads using MiXCR and keeps one entry per CDR3 protein. The data show 75,000 to 100,000 distinct CDR3 sequences, with approximately 19% seen just once and 2.4% held by the top ten. This sequence was found in a female donor with breast cancer. Some clones in this sample may be carry-over from other donors' samples. Sequencing used axillary lymph node tissue. The chain carries TRBV12-3 or TRBV12-4 and TRBJ1-3, with 7 positions matching TRBD1. The CDR3 DNA reads as TGTGCCAGCAGTGACACAGGGGACTCTGGAAACACCATATATTTT. This translates into CASSDTGDSGNTIYF.